A single sample is the source of the 15 T cell receptor beta chains below, sequenced in a study of blood T cell repertoires in COVID-19. Assay: immunoSEQ multiplex PCR; the TCRdb copy retains only in-frame clones and omits some. In the table there are about 97,000 clones, 75% to 90% of which are singletons. Sequencing was carried out using peripheral blood. All receptors come from a woman between 70 and 85 years old with active or convalescent COVID-19.

As DNA, the CDR3 is TGTGCCAGCAGCATCGACCGGGACAGCGATCAGCCCCAGCATTTT. Protein sequence: CASSIDRDSDQPQHF. The genes are TRBV21-1 and TRBJ1-5; TRBD1 is the table's D call and was not checked against the DNA. TRBV21-1 is an annotated pseudogene. The CDR3 spans 15 residues.

The chain links TRBV7-2 to TRBJ1-3; D remains ambiguous. Germline CDR1 and CDR2: SGHTA and FQGNSA. CDR3 size: 15 residues. V was pared by 2 bases and J by 0 bases, with 8 bases between. CDR3 coding DNA: TGTGCCAGCAGCTTAAGTCGGGACTCTGGAAACACCATATATTTT. Translating gives CASSLSRDSGNTIYF.

J is TRBJ1-1 and V is TRBV10-1; D possibly corresponds to TRBD1 (6 bases). The ends were cut back, 10 bases at V and 1 base at J, with 19 bases in the middle. There are 15 residues in the CDR3. CDR1 WNHNN and CDR2 SYGVQD come from the germline V gene (reference sequence). The CDR3 DNA reads TGCGCCACGGGGGGGCGGGCTTTTTCGAACACTGAAGCTTTCTTT. It encodes CATGGRAFSNTEAFF.

The CDR3, as DNA: TGCGCCAGCAGCTTCCCAGGGGATAATTCACCCCTCCACTTT. Amino acid sequence: CASSFPGDNSPLHF. This chain links TRBV5-1 with TRBJ1-6; D is possibly TRBD1 (6 bases). This CDR3 region has 14 residues. Germline CDR1 and CDR2: SGHRS and YFSETQ. V lost 2 bases and J lost 5, with 8 bases in between.

The chain joins TRBV6-5 to TRBJ1-5; weak D call: TRBD1 (5 bases). The CDR3 consists of 14 residues. Germline V gene data show CDR1 as MNHEY and CDR2 as SVGAGI. The V end lost 6 bases, the J end lost 2 bases, and 11 bases lay between the germline ends. In DNA form, the CDR3 reads TGTGCCAGCAGAACTATAGGGGGCAATCAGCCCCAGCATTTT. This translates into CASRTIGGNQPQHF.

V gene TRBV3-1 (or the pseudogene TRBV3-2) combines with J gene TRBJ2-5, with 7 nucleotides matching TRBD2. The CDR3 length is 15 residues. The ends lost 0 bases at V and 4 bases at J; junction bases unmatched: 5. Germline V gene lookup returns CDR1 LGHDT and CDR2 YNNKEL (reference sequence). The CDR3 here is CASSQDITSVETQYF. As DNA, the CDR3 is TGTGCCAGCAGCCAAGATATCACTAGCGTAGAGACCCAGTACTTC.

This chain links TRBV5-1 with TRBJ1-3; 9 nucleotides line up with TRBD1. CDR1 and CDR2 (germline): SGHRS, YFSETQ. This CDR3 contains 15 residues. The J segment lost 2 bases and the V segment lost 4 bases, leaving 4 bases of the junction unmatched. This CDR3 reads CASSGGQGPGNTIYF. The CDR3 DNA follows: TGCGCCAGCAGCGGGGGACAGGGCCCTGGAAACACCATATATTTT.

The chain links TRBV7-8 to TRBJ2-7, with 9 bases aligning to TRBD1. The CDR3 runs to 14 residues. Trimming took 6 bases from V and 1 from J; bases not matched to a gene: 4. The V gene's germline CDR1 is SGHVS and CDR2 FQNEAQ. Here the CDR3 reads CASSVQGASYEQYF. The CDR3 DNA sequence: TGTGCCAGCAGTGTACAGGGGGCTTCCTACGAGCAGTACTTC. Looking up the rest from reference TRBV7-8 and TRBJ2-7 gives the full variable domain: GAGVSQSPRYKVAKRGQDVALRCDPISGHVSLFWYQQALGQGPEFLTYFQNEAQLDKSGLPSDRFFAERPEGSVSTLKIQRTQQEDSAVYLCASSVQGASYEQYFGPGTRLTVT.

The rearrangement joins TRBV9 to TRBJ2-1, with 8 bases identical to TRBD2. V shed 0 bases and J 5 bases; nucleotides not matched to a gene: 4. The CDR3 extends over 15 amino acids. The germline gives CDR1 SGDLS, CDR2 YYNGEE. The chain's CDR3 is CASSVGGSGNNEQFF. CDR3 DNA sequence: TGTGCCAGCAGCGTAGGCGGTAGCGGGAACAATGAGCAGTTCTTC.

The V gene is TRBV9, the J gene TRBJ2-3, with TRBD1 matching over 8 bases. CDR1 is SGDLS, CDR2 YYNGEE, per germline. The CDR3 covers 16 residues. Losses at the gene ends were 4 bases for V and 5 bases for J; bases not matched to a gene: 12. The CDR3 DNA follows: TGTGCCAGCAGCCCGACCCCCGGCAGGGGGCTAGATACGCAGTATTTT. Its protein product is CASSPTPGRGLDTQYF.

The chain uses TRBV9 and TRBJ2-1; TRBD2 matches at 7 bases. The V gene's germline CDR1 is SGDLS and CDR2 YYNGEE. With V trimmed by 4 bases and J by 8 bases, 15 bases remained unmatched. The CDR3 is made up of 16 amino acids. CDR3 protein: CASSTRGSGGWDEQFF. CDR3 nucleotide sequence: TGTGCCAGCAGCACCCGCGGGAGTGGAGGTTGGGATGAGCAGTTCTTC. Combining the CDR3 with reference TRBV9 and TRBJ2-1 gives the whole variable domain DSGVTQTPKHLITATGQRVTLRCSPRSGDLSVYWYQQSLDQGLQFLIQYYNGEERAKGNILERFSAQQFPDLHSELNLSSLELGDSALYFCASSTRGSGGWDEQFFGPGTRLTVL.

This clone was picked up a small number of times. This chain joins TRBV5-1 and TRBJ1-2, with D hard to call. The CDR3 is made up of 12 amino acids. V was shortened by 0 bases and J by 6 bases, with 6 bases between the two germline ends. Germline V gene data show CDR1 as SGHRS and CDR2 as YFSETQ. The CDR3 loop reads CASSLDADGYTF. In DNA form, the CDR3 reads TGCGCCAGCAGCTTGGACGCGGATGGCTACACCTTC.

A few counts support this clone. The CDR3 is CASSPRSGRPYNEQFF. The CDR3 DNA reads as TGTGCCAGCAGCCCGAGGAGCGGGAGACCCTACAATGAGCAGTTCTTC. This chain links TRBV13 with TRBJ2-1; 8 positions agree with TRBD2. CDR1 is PRHDT, CDR2 FYEKMQ, per germline (reference sequence). This CDR3 spans 16 amino acids. V trimming: 5 bases; J trimming: 2 bases; junction bases outside the gene matches: 8.

The chain carries TRBV2 and TRBJ1-2, with 8 bases matching TRBD1. Germline trimming cut 10 bases from V and 7 bases from J; bases unmatched to any gene: 11. Germline V gives CDR1 SNHLY, CDR2 FYNNEI. This CDR3 has 13 residues. CDR3 sequence: CATPQGDYFGYTF. The CDR3 nucleotides are TGTGCCACTCCACAGGGGGATTATTTTGGCTACACCTTC.

This chain links TRBV10-3 with TRBJ2-1; TRBD1 is a possible D gene (5 bases). This CDR3 is built from 12 residues. Germline-derived CDR1 and CDR2 are ENHRY and SYGVKD. V lost 5 bases and J lost 7, with 9 bases in between. The CDR3 region has the DNA TGTGCCATCAGTACGACAGCGAATGAGCAGTTCTTC. Its translation is CAISTTANEQFF.